Listed below are T cell receptor beta chains from one sample, sequenced in a study of CD8+ T cells in alopecia areata. Generated by immunoSEQ multiplex PCR, the TCRdb table keeps only in-frame clones and is missing some. Altogether around 120,000 clones are present, 53% being singletons, with the ten largest covering approximately 0.5%. The sequenced sample was CD4+ T cells sorted from blood, obtained at week 4, from a patient treated with tofacitinib. These receptors were obtained from a human donor with alopecia areata. The CDR3 runs from the conserved cysteine through the conserved F or W. The D gene is left open where the match is weak. Expanded clones get a size class; other rows say once, few or many, or leave the size out.

V gene	J gene	CDR3 length	clone size	D gene	CDR3 protein	CDR3 DNA
TRBV10-2	TRBJ2-1	15	-	TRBD2	CASSNLAGGSGEQFF	TGCGCCAGCAGTAATCTAGCGGGGGGATCTGGTGAGCAGTTCTTC
TRBV2	TRBJ2-2	14	-	TRBD1	CASTGQGITGELFF	TGTGCCAGCACGGGACAGGGAATCACCGGGGAGCTGTTTTTT
TRBV7-9	TRBJ1-5	14	many	TRBD1	CASSQGGIDQPQHF	TGTGCCAGCAGCCAGGGGGGCATCGATCAGCCCCAGCATTTT
TRBV7-3	TRBJ2-7	15	-	-	CASSPGGGKYYEQYF	TGTGCCAGCAGCCCCGGCGGCGGGAAGTACTACGAGCAGTACTTC
TRBV27	TRBJ1-5	12	-	-	CASSSINQPQHF	TGTGCCAGCAGCTCGATAAATCAGCCCCAGCATTTT
TRBV30	TRBJ1-2	16	-	TRBD1	CAWSVQGTGYNYGYTF	TGTGCCTGGAGTGTACAGGGGACAGGGTATAACTATGGCTACACCTTC
TRBV4-1	TRBJ2-5	17	-	TRBD2	CASSQVLRTRFVETQYF	TGCGCCAGCAGCCAAGTATTGCGGACTAGGTTTGTAGAGACCCAGTACTTC
TRBV15	TRBJ1-1	14	-	-	CATSRDRQDTEAFF	TGTGCCACCAGCAGAGATCGACAGGACACTGAAGCTTTCTTT
TRBV9	TRBJ2-3	13	-	-	CASSVGFLDTQYF	TGTGCCAGCAGCGTAGGGTTCCTCGATACGCAGTATTTT
TRBV2	TRBJ2-7	13	-	-	CASSAVLTYEQYF	TGTGCCAGCAGTGCGGTTTTGACCTACGAGCAGTACTTC
TRBV7-2	TRBJ1-2	11	few	TRBD1	CAIDREYGYTF	TGTGCCATCGACAGGGAGTATGGCTACACCTTC
TRBV30	TRBJ2-5	14	-	-	CAWAPGTRRETQYF	TGTGCCTGGGCCCCCGGGACCCGGCGGGAGACCCAGTACTTC
TRBV5-1	TRBJ2-1	15	-	TRBD2	CASGHGAGGYNEQFF	TGCGCCAGCGGCCACGGAGCGGGAGGGTACAATGAGCAGTTCTTC
TRBV30	TRBJ1-3	14	-	TRBD1	CAWSRDSAGNTIYF	TGTGCCTGGAGTCGGGACAGTGCTGGAAACACCATATATTTT
TRBV5-1	TRBJ2-1	14	-	-	CASSLGAVDNEQFF	TGCGCCAGCAGCTTGGGGGCTGTAGACAATGAGCAGTTCTTC
TRBV30	TRBJ2-7	16	few	TRBD2	CAWTPERLAGANEQYF	TGTGCCTGGACCCCCGAACGACTAGCGGGAGCTAACGAGCAGTACTTC
TRBV19	TRBJ1-1	14	-	TRBD1	CASSDRARNTEAFF	TGTGCCAGTAGTGACAGGGCTCGGAACACTGAAGCTTTCTTT
TRBV28	TRBJ1-2	15	-	-	CASSPSSVRAYGYTF	TGTGCCAGCAGCCCCAGTTCCGTTAGGGCCTATGGCTACACCTTC
TRBV7-8	TRBJ1-5	14	-	-	CASSLEGQYQPQHF	TGTGCCAGCAGCTTAGAAGGGCAGTATCAGCCCCAGCATTTT
TRBV30	TRBJ1-2	13	-	-	CACTSGGESSYTF	TGTGCCTGCACAAGCGGGGGGGAATCGAGCTACACCTTC
TRBV18	TRBJ1-2	15	-	TRBD1	CASSPDREVNYGYTF	TGTGCCAGCTCACCGGACAGGGAGGTTAACTATGGCTACACCTTC